A few counts support the clone carrying this T cell receptor beta chain. Antigen: not known. TCRdb passed the reads through MiXCR, listing each CDR3 protein once. The sample yields about 250,000 distinct CDR3 sequences, 17% seen once. These data belong to a study of T cell repertoires in cytomegalovirus infection. Overall study findings and caveats: The cumulative frequency of public TCR beta families identified carriers of CMV plus the relevant HLA.

The receptor was derived from a human donor in good health (CMV status not recorded). Some clones in this sample may be carry-over from other donors' samples. What was sequenced was CD8+ T cells from PBMCs.

The CDR3 region has the DNA TGTGCCAGCAGCCAACTGGACAGGGGGGTCGCCGGGGAGCTGTTTTTT. It specifies CASSQLDRGVAGELFF. This chain joins TRBV7-9 and TRBJ2-2, with TRBD1 matching over 10 bases. In germline, CDR1 is SEHNR, CDR2 FQNEAQ (reference sequence). The CDR3 is 16 residues long. Unmatched junction bases numbered 9, after V lost 5 bases and J lost 6 bases.